The next 22 T cell receptor beta chains were all read from a single sample in a study of T cell changes during pregnancy in multiple sclerosis. The table came from immunoSEQ multiplex PCR; TCRdb's copy has only in-frame clones and leaves some out. The table lists roughly 32,000 clones, roughly 91% of them singletons. The source material was CD4+ T cells from peripheral blood mononuclear cells, sampled in the second trimester of pregnancy. The receptors derive from a female donor with multiple sclerosis, enrolled in a pregnancy study.

The V call is TRBV6-1, the J call TRBJ1-5; 7 bases are a match to TRBD1. CDR1 MNHNS and CDR2 SASEGT come from the germline V gene. J gave up 3 bases and V 4 bases, and 3 bases lay outside the gene matches. This CDR3 comprises 14 residues. The CDR3 bases are TGTGCCAGCAGTGTCGACAGGGTCAATCAGCCCCAGCATTTT. It translates to CASSVDRVNQPQHF.

The V gene is TRBV19, the J gene TRBJ2-3; D is ambiguous. V was pared by 4 bases and J by 0 bases, with 8 bases between. The CDR3 contains 14 residues. Germline CDR1 and CDR2: LNHDA and SQIVND (reference sequence). CDR3 DNA: TGTGCCAGTAGTAGTACACCCAGCACAGATACGCAGTATTTT. Residues: CASSSTPSTDTQYF.

The gene calls are TRBV28 and TRBJ1-1, with 7 bases identical to TRBD1. Germline-derived CDR1 and CDR2 are MDHEN and SYDVKM. Trimming removed 8 bases from V and 0 bases from J; junction bases left unmatched: 3. This CDR3 has 13 residues. The CDR3 here is CASEGQMNTEAFF. The CDR3 region has the DNA TGTGCCAGCGAGGGACAGATGAACACTGAAGCTTTCTTT.

DNA of the CDR3: TGTGCCAGCAGCTTGTCGGAACTAGCGGTTAATGAGCAGTTCTTC. This codes for CASSLSELAVNEQFF. This chain links TRBV5-4 with TRBJ2-1, with 8 positions matching TRBD2. The CDR3 length is 15 residues. Unmatched junction bases numbered 7, after V lost 1 base and J lost 7 bases. CDR1 SGHNT and CDR2 YYREEE come from the germline V gene (reference sequence).

The chain joins TRBV6-1 to TRBJ2-7; maybe TRBD2 (5 bases). The CDR3 extends over 15 amino acids. Per the germline V gene, CDR1 is MNHNS and CDR2 is SASEGT. V dropped 6 bases and J dropped 0 bases, with 15 bases sitting between them. The DNA of the CDR3 is TGTGCCAGCAGCGTTTTGACGGGAAGCTCCTACGAGCAGTACTTC. This encodes CASSVLTGSSYEQYF.

The chain links TRBV29-1 to TRBJ1-2; 8 positions agree with TRBD1. The CDR3 loop spans 12 amino acids. Germline trimming cut 7 bases from V and 7 bases from J; bases unmatched to any gene: 8. CDR1 and CDR2 from the germline V gene are SQVTM and ANQGSEA. This CDR3 reads CSARQGRSGYTF. CDR3 nucleotides: TGCAGCGCCAGACAGGGGAGATCTGGCTACACCTTC. The complete variable domain, with remaining parts taken from reference TRBV29-1 and TRBJ1-2, reads SAVISQKPSRDICQRGTSLTIQCQVDSQVTMMFWYRQQPGQSLTLIATANQGSEATYESGFVIDKFPISRPNLTFSTLTVSNMSPEDSSIYLCSARQGRSGYTFGSGTRLTVV.

The chain recombines TRBV2 with TRBJ2-7, with D perhaps TRBD2 (5 bases). V was cut by 7 bases and J by 7 bases, with 20 bases left in between. Germline-derived CDR1 and CDR2 are SNHLY and FYNNEI. This CDR3 has 14 residues. CDR3 nucleotide sequence: TGTGCCAGCACCAGGACCCCCGCGCGCGGGGAGCAGTACTTC. It is translated as CASTRTPARGEQYF.

The V and J genes are TRBV25-1 and TRBJ2-7; D uncertain. Trimming stripped 0 bases from V and 3 bases from J, with 3 bases between. The germline gives CDR1 MGHDK, CDR2 SYGVNS. The CDR3 is made up of 12 amino acids. The CDR3 nucleotides are TGTGCCAGCAGTGAATACGGCTACGAGCAGTACTTC. Its protein is CASSEYGYEQYF.

The chain is built from TRBV19 and TRBJ2-6; 7 bases are shared with TRBD1. The CDR3 runs 19 residues. V was clipped by 6 bases and J by 0 bases; unmatched bases: 14. Per germline, CDR1 LNHDA and CDR2 SQIVND (reference sequence). Written as DNA, the CDR3 is TGTGCCAGTAGGACGTCGCATGGACAGGCTAACTCTGGGGCCAACGTCCTGACTTTC. It specifies CASRTSHGQANSGANVLTF.

The genes are TRBV11-2 and TRBJ2-1; the match to TRBD2 covers 9 bases. After removal of 0 bases from V and 3 bases from J, the junction contained 12 bases not matched to a gene. Germline CDR1 and CDR2: SGHAT and FQNNGV. This CDR3 region has 19 residues. CDR3 in amino acids: CASSLDWSLAGTGYNEQFF. The CDR3 DNA reads as TGTGCCAGCAGCTTAGATTGGTCCCTAGCGGGGACGGGCTACAATGAGCAGTTCTTC.

The CDR3 nucleotides read TGTGCCAGCAAAGACAGGGGCACCGGGGAGCTGTTTTTT. This encodes CASKDRGTGELFF. V and J are TRBV6-5 and TRBJ2-2; 8 bases agree with TRBD1. This CDR3 comprises 13 residues. J lost 4 bases, V lost 7 bases, and 2 bases had no gene match. CDR1 is MNHEY and CDR2 is SVGAGI in the germline V gene.

This clone appeared once. V is TRBV27 and J is TRBJ2-5; tentative D call: TRBD1 (6 bases). The V gene lost 5 bases and the J gene lost 0 bases, with 13 bases spanning the gap. The germline V gene encodes CDR1 MNHEY and CDR2 SMNVEV (reference sequence). The CDR3 runs 15 residues. The CDR3 spells CASSVLRGNQETQYF. DNA for the CDR3: TGTGCCAGCAGTGTGCTCAGGGGAAACCAAGAGACCCAGTACTTC.

The rearrangement links TRBV7-2 to TRBJ2-3; 8 bases are shared with TRBD2. The CDR3 sequence is 16 residues long. J gave up 5 bases and V 5 bases, and 12 bases lay outside the gene matches. Germline CDR1 SGHTA, CDR2 FQGNSA. The CDR3 bases are TGTGCCAGCAGCCCCGGACTAGCAGCCTTGGGAGATACGCAGTATTTT. Translation gives CASSPGLAALGDTQYF.

The CDR3 region has the DNA TGTGCCAGCAGCTTAGCGGGACTAGCGATCGAGCAGTACTTC. This translates into CASSLAGLAIEQYF. V is TRBV7-6 and J is TRBJ2-7, with 10 bases that match TRBD2. Trimming cost V 0 bases and J 6 bases; bases outside gene matches: 2. CDR1 SGHVS and CDR2 FNYEAQ come from the germline V gene. The CDR3 has 14 amino acids.

The chain employs TRBV9 and TRBJ1-2; 7 bases match TRBD1. The CDR3 length is 14 residues. Germline CDR1 is SGDLS and CDR2 is YYNGEE. The ends lost 5 bases at V and 7 bases at J; junction bases unmatched: 11. The CDR3 loop reads CASSRLQGPVGYTF. In DNA form, the CDR3 reads TGTGCCAGCAGTCGACTACAGGGGCCCGTTGGCTACACCTTC.

This chain uses TRBV19 with TRBJ1-5; D is uncertain. V lost 3 bases and J lost 2, with 5 bases in between. The CDR3 totals 13 residues. Per germline, CDR1 LNHDA and CDR2 SQIVND (reference sequence). The CDR3 reads CASSMAGNQPQHF. Here the CDR3 DNA reads TGTGCCAGTAGTATGGCAGGCAATCAGCCCCAGCATTTT.

The V and J genes are TRBV19 and TRBJ2-1, with 10 bases aligning to TRBD2. V was pared by 5 bases and J by 0 bases, with 7 bases of the junction left unmatched. Germline V gives CDR1 LNHDA, CDR2 SQIVND (reference sequence). There are 17 residues in the CDR3. CDR3 in DNA: TGTGCCAGTAGTCACACACCTAGCGGGAGCTCCTACAATGAGCAGTTCTTC. Amino acid sequence: CASSHTPSGSSYNEQFF.

The rearrangement joins TRBV27 to TRBJ1-5; 8 positions agree with TRBD1. This CDR3 region has 16 residues. Germline lookup yields CDR1 MNHEY and CDR2 SMNVEV (reference sequence). Trimming cost V 4 bases and J 11 bases; bases outside gene matches: 16. The CDR3 coding sequence is TGTGCCAGCAGTTCCAACACCGGACAGGGACCACTGGCCCAGCATTTT. Amino acid sequence: CASSSNTGQGPLAQHF.

V gene TRBV7-2 combines with J gene TRBJ1-3; the D gene is possibly TRBD1 (6 bases). Trimming removed 2 bases from V and 7 bases from J, with 6 bases in between. Germline V gene lookup returns CDR1 SGHTA and CDR2 FQGNSA. The length of the CDR3 is 12 residues. The CDR3 DNA sequence: TGTGCCAGCAGCTTACAGGGGAACACCATATATTTT. This translates into CASSLQGNTIYF.

This sequence joins TRBV7-9 and TRBJ2-1; 11 bases map to TRBD2. The V segment lost 7 bases and the J segment 4 bases; nucleotides outside the gene matches: 9. Per the germline V gene, CDR1 is SEHNR and CDR2 is FQNEAQ (reference sequence). There are 16 residues in the CDR3. CDR3 nucleotide sequence: TGTGCCAGCATCCGAATTATAGCGGGAGGGTACAATGAGCAGTTCTTC. It codes for CASIRIIAGGYNEQFF.

The sample holds one count of this clone. This chain joins TRBV9 and TRBJ2-2, with D possibly being TRBD1 (5 bases). V lost 3 bases to trimming and J lost 4 bases, with 10 bases between them. CDR1 and CDR2 from the germline V gene are SGDLS and YYNGEE. This CDR3 is built from 14 residues. The CDR3 DNA reads TGTGCCAGCAGCGCTACAGGAACCACCGGGGAGCTGTTTTTT. Translating it yields CASSATGTTGELFF.

The rearrangement links TRBV18 to TRBJ2-5; 7 positions agree with TRBD2. Germline trimming cut 4 bases from V and 5 bases from J; bases unmatched to any gene: 16. The germline V gene encodes CDR1 KGHSH and CDR2 LQKENI. This CDR3 region has 17 residues. CDR3 sequence reads: CASSLTPLAGVRETQYF. The DNA of the CDR3 is TGTGCCAGCTCACTCACTCCCCTGGCGGGAGTGCGGGAGACCCAGTACTTC.